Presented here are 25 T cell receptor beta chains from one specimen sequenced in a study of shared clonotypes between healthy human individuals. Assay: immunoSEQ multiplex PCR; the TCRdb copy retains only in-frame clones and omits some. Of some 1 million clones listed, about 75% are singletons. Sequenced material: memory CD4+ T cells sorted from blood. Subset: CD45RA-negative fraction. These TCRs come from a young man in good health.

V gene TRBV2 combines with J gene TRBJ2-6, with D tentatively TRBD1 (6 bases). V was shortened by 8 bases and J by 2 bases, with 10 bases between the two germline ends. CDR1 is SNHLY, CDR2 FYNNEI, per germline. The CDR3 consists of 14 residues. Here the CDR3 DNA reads TGTGCCAGCGGCCAGGGGACTGGGGCCAACGTCCTGACTTTC. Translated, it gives CASGQGTGANVLTF.

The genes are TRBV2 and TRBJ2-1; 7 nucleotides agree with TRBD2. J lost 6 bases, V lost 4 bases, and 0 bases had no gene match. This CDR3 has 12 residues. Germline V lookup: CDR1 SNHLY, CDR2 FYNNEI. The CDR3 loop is CASSAGGNEQFF. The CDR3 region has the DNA TGTGCCAGCAGTGCGGGAGGCAATGAGCAGTTCTTC. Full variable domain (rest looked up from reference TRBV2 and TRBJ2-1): EPEVTQTPSHQVTQMGQEVILRCVPISNHLYFYWYRQILGQKVEFLVSFYNNEISEKSEIFDDQFSVERPDGSNFTLKIRSTKLEDSAMYFCASSAGGNEQFFGPGTRLTVL.

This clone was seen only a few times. The CDR3, as DNA: TGTGCCAGCAGCTTAGCATTGACCGAAGCTTTCTTT. It yields the protein CASSLALTEAFF. The V gene is TRBV7-9, the J gene TRBJ1-1; D remains unclear. Germline V gene sequence: CDR1 SEHNR, CDR2 FQNEAQ (reference sequence). V lost 0 bases to trimming and J lost 8 bases, with 7 bases between them. The CDR3 has 12 amino acids. Full variable domain (rest looked up from reference TRBV7-9 and TRBJ1-1): DTGVSQNPRHKITKRGQNVTFRCDPISEHNRLYWYRQTLGQGPEFLTYFQNEAQLEKSRLLSDRFSAERPKGSFSTLEIQRTEQGDSAMYLCASSLALTEAFFGQGTRLTVV.

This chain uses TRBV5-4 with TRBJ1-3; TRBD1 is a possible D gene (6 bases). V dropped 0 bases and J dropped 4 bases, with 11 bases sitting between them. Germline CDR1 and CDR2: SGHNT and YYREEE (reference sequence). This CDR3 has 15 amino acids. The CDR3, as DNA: TGTGCCAGCAGCTTGGAACAGGGTATCGGAAACACCATATATTTT. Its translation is CASSLEQGIGNTIYF. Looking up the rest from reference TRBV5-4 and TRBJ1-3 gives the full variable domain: ETGVTQSPTHLIKTRGQQVTLRCSSQSGHNTVSWYQQALGQGPQFIFQYYREEENGRGNFPPRFSGLQFPNYSSELNVNALELDDSALYLCASSLEQGIGNTIYFGEGSWLTVV.

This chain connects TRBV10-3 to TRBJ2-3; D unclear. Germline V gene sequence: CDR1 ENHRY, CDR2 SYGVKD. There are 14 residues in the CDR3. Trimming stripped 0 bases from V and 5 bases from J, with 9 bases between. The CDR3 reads CAISESMTVDTQYF. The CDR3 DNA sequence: TGTGCCATCAGTGAGTCGATGACGGTAGATACGCAGTATTTT.

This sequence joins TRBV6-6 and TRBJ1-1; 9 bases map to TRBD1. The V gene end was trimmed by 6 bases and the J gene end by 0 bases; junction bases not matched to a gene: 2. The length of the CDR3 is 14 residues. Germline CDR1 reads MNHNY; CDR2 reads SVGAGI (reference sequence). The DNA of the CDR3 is TGTGCCAGCAGCAGGGACAGGGTGAACACTGAAGCTTTCTTT. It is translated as CASSRDRVNTEAFF.

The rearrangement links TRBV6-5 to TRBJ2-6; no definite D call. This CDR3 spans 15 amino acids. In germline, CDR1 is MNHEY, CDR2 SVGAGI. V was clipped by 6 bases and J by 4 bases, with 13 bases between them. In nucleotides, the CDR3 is TGTGCCAGCAGCCACCGACCATCGGGGGCCAACGTCCTGACTTTC. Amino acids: CASSHRPSGANVLTF.

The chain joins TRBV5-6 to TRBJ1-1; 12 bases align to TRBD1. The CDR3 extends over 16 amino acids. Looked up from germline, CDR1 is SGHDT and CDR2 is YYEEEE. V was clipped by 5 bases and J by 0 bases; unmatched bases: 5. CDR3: CASRRGQGAVNTEAFF. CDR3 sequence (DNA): TGTGCCAGCAGACGGGGACAGGGGGCTGTGAACACTGAAGCTTTCTTT. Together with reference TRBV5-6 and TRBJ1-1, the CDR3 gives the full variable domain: DAGVTQSPTHLIKTRGQQVTLRCSPKSGHDTVSWYQQALGQGPQFIFQYYEEEERQRGNFPDRFSGHQFPNYSSELNVNALLLGDSALYLCASRRGQGAVNTEAFFGQGTRLTVV.

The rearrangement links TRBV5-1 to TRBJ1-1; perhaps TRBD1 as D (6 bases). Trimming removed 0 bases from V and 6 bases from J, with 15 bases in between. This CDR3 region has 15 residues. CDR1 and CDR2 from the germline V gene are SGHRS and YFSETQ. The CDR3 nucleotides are TGCGCCAGCAGCTTGGTTCCTTCAGAGGGGGCTGAAGCTTTCTTT. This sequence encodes CASSLVPSEGAEAFF.

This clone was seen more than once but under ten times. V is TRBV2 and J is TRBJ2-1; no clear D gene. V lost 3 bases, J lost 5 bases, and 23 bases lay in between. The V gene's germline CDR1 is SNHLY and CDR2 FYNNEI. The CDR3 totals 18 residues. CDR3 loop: CASSDTFFTVSRDNEQFF. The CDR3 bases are TGTGCCAGCAGTGACACGTTTTTTACCGTAAGTAGGGACAATGAGCAGTTCTTC.

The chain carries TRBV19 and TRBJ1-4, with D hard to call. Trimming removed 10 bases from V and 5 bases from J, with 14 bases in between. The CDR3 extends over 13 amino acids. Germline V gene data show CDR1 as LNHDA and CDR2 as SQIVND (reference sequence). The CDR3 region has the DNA TGTGCCACCTCCATGGTTCAAAATGAAAAACTGTTTTTT. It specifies CATSMVQNEKLFF.

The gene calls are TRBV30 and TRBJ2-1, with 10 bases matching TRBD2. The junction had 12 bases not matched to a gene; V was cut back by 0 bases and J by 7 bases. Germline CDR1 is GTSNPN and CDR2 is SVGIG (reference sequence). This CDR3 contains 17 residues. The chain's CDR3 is CAWSVARTSGIGNEQFF. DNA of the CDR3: TGTGCCTGGAGTGTGGCTCGTACTAGCGGGATTGGGAATGAGCAGTTCTTC. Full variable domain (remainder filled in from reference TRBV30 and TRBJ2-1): SQTIHQWPATLVQPVGSPLSLECTVEGTSNPNLYWYRQAAGRGLQLLFYSVGIGQISSEVPQNLSASRPQDRQFILSSKKLLLSDSGFYLCAWSVARTSGIGNEQFFGPGTRLTVL.

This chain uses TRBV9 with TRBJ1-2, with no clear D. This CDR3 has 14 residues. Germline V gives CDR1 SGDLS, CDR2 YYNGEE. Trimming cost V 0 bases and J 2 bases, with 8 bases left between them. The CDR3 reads CASSVAVGNYGYTF. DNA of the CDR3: TGTGCCAGCAGCGTAGCCGTGGGGAACTATGGCTACACCTTC. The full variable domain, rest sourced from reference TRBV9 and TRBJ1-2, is DSGVTQTPKHLITATGQRVTLRCSPRSGDLSVYWYQQSLDQGLQFLIQYYNGEERAKGNILERFSAQQFPDLHSELNLSSLELGDSALYFCASSVAVGNYGYTFGSGTRLTVV.

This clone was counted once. CDR3 residues: CAWSVLAGTLETQYF. CDR3 nucleotide sequence: TGTGCCTGGAGTGTACTGGCGGGAACTTTGGAGACCCAGTACTTC. This chain links TRBV30 with TRBJ2-5; tentatively, D is TRBD2 (6 bases). Germline values: CDR1 GTSNPN, CDR2 SVGIG (reference sequence). The length of the CDR3 is 15 residues. V was trimmed by 0 bases and J by 5 bases, leaving 16 bases between them.

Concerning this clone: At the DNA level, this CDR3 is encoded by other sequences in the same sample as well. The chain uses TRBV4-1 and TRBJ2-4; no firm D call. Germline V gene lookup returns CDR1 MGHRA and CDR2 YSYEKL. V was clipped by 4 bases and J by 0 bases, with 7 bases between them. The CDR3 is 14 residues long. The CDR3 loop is CASSPGLAKNIQYF. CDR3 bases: TGCGCCAGCAGCCCCGGGTTAGCCAAAAACATTCAGTACTTC.

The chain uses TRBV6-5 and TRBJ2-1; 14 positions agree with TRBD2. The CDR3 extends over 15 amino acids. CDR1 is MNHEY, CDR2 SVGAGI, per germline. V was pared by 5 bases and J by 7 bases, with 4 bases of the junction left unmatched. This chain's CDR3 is CASSPGLAGVNEQFF. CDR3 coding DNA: TGTGCCAGCAGTCCGGGACTAGCGGGAGTTAATGAGCAGTTCTTC.

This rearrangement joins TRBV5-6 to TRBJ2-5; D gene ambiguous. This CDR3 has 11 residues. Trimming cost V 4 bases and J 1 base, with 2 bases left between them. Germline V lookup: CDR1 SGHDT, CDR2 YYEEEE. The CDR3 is CASSVQETQYF. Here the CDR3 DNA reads TGTGCCAGCAGCGTCCAAGAGACCCAGTACTTC. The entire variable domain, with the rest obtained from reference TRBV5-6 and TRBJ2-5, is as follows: DAGVTQSPTHLIKTRGQQVTLRCSPKSGHDTVSWYQQALGQGPQFIFQYYEEEERQRGNFPDRFSGHQFPNYSSELNVNALLLGDSALYLCASSVQETQYFGPGTRLLVL.

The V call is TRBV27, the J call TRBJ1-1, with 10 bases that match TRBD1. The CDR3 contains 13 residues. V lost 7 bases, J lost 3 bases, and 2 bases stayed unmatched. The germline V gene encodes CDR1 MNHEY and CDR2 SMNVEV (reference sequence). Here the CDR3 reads CASNGQGDTEAFF. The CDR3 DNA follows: TGTGCCAGCAACGGACAGGGGGACACTGAAGCTTTCTTT.

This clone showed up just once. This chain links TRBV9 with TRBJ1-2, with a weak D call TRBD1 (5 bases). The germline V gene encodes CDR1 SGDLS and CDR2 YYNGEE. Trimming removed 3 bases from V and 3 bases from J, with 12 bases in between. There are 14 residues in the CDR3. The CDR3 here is CASSGIRADYGYTF. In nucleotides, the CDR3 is TGTGCCAGCAGCGGTATCAGGGCCGACTATGGCTACACCTTC.

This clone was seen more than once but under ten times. The CDR3 here is CASSPWGTEAFF. In DNA form, the CDR3 reads TGTGCCAGCAGCCCTTGGGGAACTGAAGCTTTCTTT. The V and J genes are TRBV9 and TRBJ1-1; no clear D gene. Germline CDR1 SGDLS, CDR2 YYNGEE. The CDR3 extends over 12 amino acids. The V end was cut by 4 bases, the J end by 5 bases, with 9 bases between. The whole variable domain, remainder taken from reference TRBV9 and TRBJ1-1, is DSGVTQTPKHLITATGQRVTLRCSPRSGDLSVYWYQQSLDQGLQFLIQYYNGEERAKGNILERFSAQQFPDLHSELNLSSLELGDSALYFCASSPWGTEAFFGQGTRLTVV.

As DNA, the CDR3 is TGTGCCAGCAGTGGACCTTGGGAGAGCGACGAGCAGTACTTC. Translated: CASSGPWESDEQYF. V gene TRBV2 combines with J gene TRBJ2-7, with D perhaps matching TRBD2 (5 bases). The germline gives CDR1 SNHLY, CDR2 FYNNEI. Trimming shortened V by 4 bases and J by 5 bases, and 15 bases separated the two germline ends. This CDR3 is built from 14 residues.

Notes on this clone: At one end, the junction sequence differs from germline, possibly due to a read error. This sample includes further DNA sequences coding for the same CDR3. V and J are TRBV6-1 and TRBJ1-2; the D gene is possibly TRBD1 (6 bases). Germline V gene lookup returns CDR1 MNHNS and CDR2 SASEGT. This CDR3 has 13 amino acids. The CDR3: CASSEGGGYGYTF. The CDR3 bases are TGTGCCAGCAGCGAAGGGGGGGGCTATGGCTACACCTTC.

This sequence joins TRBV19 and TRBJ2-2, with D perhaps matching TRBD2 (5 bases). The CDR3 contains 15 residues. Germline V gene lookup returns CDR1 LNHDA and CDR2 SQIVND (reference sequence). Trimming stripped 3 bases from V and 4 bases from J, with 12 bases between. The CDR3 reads CASSMRARATGELFF. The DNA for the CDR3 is TGTGCCAGTAGTATGCGGGCCCGAGCCACCGGGGAGCTGTTTTTT. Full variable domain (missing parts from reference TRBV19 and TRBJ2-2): DGGITQSPKYLFRKEGQNVTLSCEQNLNHDAMYWYRQDPGQGLRLIYYSQIVNDFQKGDIAEGYSVSREKKESFPLTVTSAQKNPTAFYLCASSMRARATGELFFGEGSRLTVL.

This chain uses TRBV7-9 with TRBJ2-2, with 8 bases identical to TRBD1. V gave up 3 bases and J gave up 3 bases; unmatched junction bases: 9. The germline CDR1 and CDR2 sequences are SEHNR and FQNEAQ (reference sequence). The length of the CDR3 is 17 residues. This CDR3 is CASSFSQDRAYTGELFF. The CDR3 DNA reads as TGTGCCAGCAGCTTCTCTCAGGACAGGGCTTACACCGGGGAGCTGTTTTTT. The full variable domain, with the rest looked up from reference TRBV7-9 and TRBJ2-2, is DTGVSQNPRHKITKRGQNVTFRCDPISEHNRLYWYRQTLGQGPEFLTYFQNEAQLEKSRLLSDRFSAERPKGSFSTLEIQRTEQGDSAMYLCASSFSQDRAYTGELFFGEGSRLTVL.

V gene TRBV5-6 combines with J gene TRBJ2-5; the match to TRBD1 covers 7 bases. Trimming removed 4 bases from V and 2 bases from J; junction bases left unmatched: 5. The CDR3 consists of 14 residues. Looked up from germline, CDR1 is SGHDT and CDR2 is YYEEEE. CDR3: CASSPGQMQETQYF. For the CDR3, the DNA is TGTGCCAGCAGCCCGGGACAGATGCAAGAGACCCAGTACTTC.